These T cell receptor beta chains were read from a single sample in a study of yellow fever vaccine responses in identical twins. TCRdb recomputed calls from the RT-PCR reads with MiXCR, one row per CDR3 protein. The sample has about 3,000 distinct CDR3 sequences, about 88% seen once. This specimen was T cells from blood (PBMCs), unsorted or a sorted subset (not recorded which), taken before or after yellow fever vaccination (not recorded which). These receptors were collected from a woman younger than 30 who received the yellow fever vaccine. Each CDR3 is given without its conserved first and last residue.

v_gene,CDR3aa
TRBV5-1,ASSFGTGELF
TRBV12-3/TRBV12-4,ASSFTTGGRDTQY
TRBV6-1,ASRRDGGATDTQY
TRBV27,ASGVSRETQY
TRBV28,ASSPPLKPEQY
TRBV11-1,ASSSGTSGTDTQY
TRBV2,ASSGGSLSYNEQF
TRBV20-1,SATGPPAEEQY
TRBV5-1,ASSSPSNTEAF
TRBV28,ASSLGGGWGQY
TRBV5-1,ASSLGGSSGANVLT
TRBV6-5,ASSYAGQGDYGYT
TRBV29-1,SVSGVGTDTQY
TRBV19,ASSTPGRLAEETQY
TRBV4-3,ASSQVGWDANEQF
TRBV11-2,ASSLDAANNEQF
TRBV7-2,ASSPRASGANVLT
TRBV6-4,ASSDSGGGGTDTQY
TRBV27,ASSLSGPLGPQH
TRBV15,ATSRDMGRDNEQF
TRBV20-1,SAPRSGTEPYEQY
TRBV20-1,SLTGQPNTGELF
TRBV11-2,ASSSGTLPYEQY
TRBV11-2,ASSPGQVSPRLDYNEQF
TRBV13,ASRKGQGAYEQY
TRBV6-4,ASSLNNEQF
TRBV7-6,ASSFPGADTQY
TRBV20-1,SARSQEVDHEQF
TRBV12-3/TRBV12-4,ASSLQAGELF
TRBV19,ASSIIDQPQH
TRBV5-6,ASSSRGRARETQY
TRBV28,ASRTTSSGANVLT
TRBV4-2,ASSQLGQGGGYT
TRBV2,ASRESGAGNTIY
TRBV18,ASSPGASGREQY
TRBV10-3,AISKGQGAYEQY
TRBV18,ASSPPDSYSYGYT
TRBV7-9,ASSLGEPSSYNEQF
TRBV29-1,SVRGGSADTQY
TRBV6-4,ASSDGTGSYNEQF
TRBV6-1,ASSKGSAGAPTDTQY
TRBV29-1,SVLELSTDTQY
TRBV11-1,ASSLPTGGYT
TRBV19,ASEDDSPLH
TRBV15,ATSRDNSGANVLT
TRBV20-1,SAGDPLEETQY
TRBV29-1,SARESNTGELF
TRBV4-3,ASSQGVNEQF